This entry lists 17 T cell receptor beta chains sequenced from one sample in a study of blood T cell repertoires in COVID-19. Clones were sequenced by immunoSEQ multiplex PCR, and TCRdb holds only the in-frame ones, with some missing. The repertoire holds about 70,000 clones, with over 80% as singletons. Material: peripheral blood. The receptors derive from a man between 45 and 60 years old with active COVID-19.

In this sample, this clone turned up once. The chain employs TRBV14 and TRBJ1-4, with a tentative D call TRBD1 (5 bases). CDR1 and CDR2 from the germline V gene are SGHDN and FVKESK. This CDR3 has 13 amino acids. Trimming shortened V by 0 bases and J by 13 bases, and 12 bases separated the two germline ends. The CDR3 spells CASSQDERTLLFF. The CDR3 bases are TGTGCCAGCAGCCAAGATGAGAGGACATTACTGTTTTTT.

This chain links TRBV5-1 with TRBJ1-6; D is unclear. The V gene's germline CDR1 is SGHRS and CDR2 YFSETQ. CDR3 length equals 14 residues. Trimming shortened V by 4 bases and J by 6 bases, and 11 bases separated the two germline ends. CDR3: CASSLNEGNSPLHF. The DNA for the CDR3 is TGCGCCAGCAGCCTAAACGAGGGTAATTCACCCCTCCACTTT.

The chain employs TRBV28 and TRBJ2-1, with 9 bases matching TRBD2. J gave up 11 bases and V 7 bases, and 21 bases lay outside the gene matches. The CDR3 totals 17 residues. Germline CDR1 reads MDHEN; CDR2 reads SYDVKM. This CDR3 is CASTPTRGREGKIQQFF. The CDR3 nucleotides read TGTGCCAGCACCCCGACTAGGGGGCGGGAGGGGAAAATCCAGCAGTTCTTC.

V and J are TRBV28 and TRBJ2-5; perhaps TRBD1 as D (7 bases). V lost 4 bases to trimming and J lost 5 bases, with 20 bases between them. This CDR3 region has 16 residues. Germline values: CDR1 MDHEN, CDR2 SYDVKM. Written as DNA, the CDR3 is TGTGCCAGCAGTTCCCCCGGGGCAGGGGGGCGGGAGACCCAGTACTTC. Protein: CASSSPGAGGRETQYF.

The chain has TRBV12-5 and TRBJ1-1, with TRBD1 matching 10 bases. CDR1 and CDR2 from the germline V gene are LGHNT and FRNRAP. The CDR3 totals 13 residues. V trimming: 6 bases; J trimming: 10 bases; junction bases outside the gene matches: 8. CDR3 in DNA: TGTGCTAGTGGACCCGACAGGGGGCTAGGAGCTTTCTTT. It translates to CASGPDRGLGAFF.

The chain recombines TRBV5-1 with TRBJ1-5, with D unclear. This CDR3 spans 15 amino acids. V gave up 1 base and J gave up 4 bases, with 12 bases separating them. Germline V lookup: CDR1 SGHRS, CDR2 YFSETQ. The CDR3 nucleotides read TGCGCCAGCAGCTTGTCCGGGGAATGGAATCAGCCCCAGCATTTT. As protein: CASSLSGEWNQPQHF.

The chain uses TRBV25-1 and TRBJ2-4; 7 bases align to TRBD2. Trimming removed 4 bases from V and 7 bases from J; junction bases left unmatched: 7. This CDR3 has 14 residues. Germline V gives CDR1 MGHDK, CDR2 SYGVNS. The CDR3 coding sequence is TGTGCCAGCAGTGGGGAGGGCCCGCATAACATTCAGTACTTC. Translation: CASSGEGPHNIQYF. Filled out from reference TRBV25-1 and TRBJ2-4, the complete variable domain reads EADIYQTPRYLVIGTGKKITLECSQTMGHDKMYWYQQDPGMELHLIHYSYGVNSTEKGDLSSESTVSRIRTEHFPLTLESARPSHTSQYLCASSGEGPHNIQYFGAGTRLSVL.

V and J are TRBV9 and TRBJ2-5; 7 bases agree with TRBD1. Germline CDR1 reads SGDLS; CDR2 reads YYNGEE. After removal of 1 base from V and 1 base from J, the junction contained 1 base not matched to a gene. The CDR3 extends over 14 amino acids. CDR3 in DNA: TGTGCCAGCAGCGTAAAGGGGGCCCAAGAGACCCAGTACTTC. This translates into CASSVKGAQETQYF.

This rearrangement joins TRBV6-5 to TRBJ1-2; 8 positions agree with TRBD1. CDR1 is MNHEY, CDR2 SVGAGI, per germline. Trimming at V came to 2 bases and at J to 4 bases, leaving 6 bases not matched to a gene. This CDR3 contains 15 residues. CDR3 nucleotide sequence: TGTGCCAGCAGTTACGGTCGAACAGGGGGCTATGGCTACACCTTC. Its protein is CASSYGRTGGYGYTF.

The chain couples TRBV7-8 to TRBJ2-7; 7 bases align to TRBD2. CDR3 size: 15 residues. Unmatched junction bases numbered 6, after V lost 2 bases and J lost 2 bases. The germline CDR1 and CDR2 sequences are SGHVS and FQNEAQ. CDR3 in DNA: TGTGCCAGCAGCTTAATTCCTAGCGGCCCCTACGAGCAGTACTTC. Protein product: CASSLIPSGPYEQYF.

The V call is TRBV28, the J call TRBJ1-2, with D maybe TRBD1 (5 bases). V shed 6 bases and J shed 0 bases, with 14 bases lying between them. CDR3 length equals 15 residues. The V gene's germline CDR1 is MDHEN and CDR2 SYDVKM. The CDR3 DNA reads as TGTGCCAGCAGCCGTAGCGGGGGGTCTAACTATGGCTACACCTTC. Translated, it gives CASSRSGGSNYGYTF.

The chain uses TRBV5-1 and TRBJ1-1, with 8 bases that match TRBD1. The ends lost 4 bases at V and 5 bases at J; junction bases unmatched: 7. This CDR3 has 14 amino acids. Per the germline V gene, CDR1 is SGHRS and CDR2 is YFSETQ. As DNA, the CDR3 is TGCGCCAGCAGCGAGGGGACAGGACTTACTGAAGCTTTCTTT. This encodes CASSEGTGLTEAFF.

The chain uses TRBV28 and TRBJ1-4; D uncertain. The CDR3 extends over 15 amino acids. The V gene lost 3 bases and the J gene lost 7 bases, with 15 bases spanning the gap. Germline V gives CDR1 MDHEN, CDR2 SYDVKM. This chain's CDR3 is CASSFHNQLSEKLFF. CDR3 nucleotide sequence: TGTGCCAGCAGTTTTCATAACCAACTAAGTGAAAAACTGTTTTTT.

J is TRBJ2-7 and V is TRBV4-1; perhaps TRBD1 as D (6 bases). Germline V gives CDR1 MGHRA, CDR2 YSYEKL. There are 18 residues in the CDR3. Trimming stripped 1 base from V and 0 bases from J, with 19 bases between. CDR3 nucleotides: TGCGCCAGCAGCCAAGTAGCATCGGGTCCAGGGGACTCCTACGAGCAGTACTTC. It translates to CASSQVASGPGDSYEQYF.

A single count supports this clone. The chain links TRBV7-9 to TRBJ2-3; 13 positions match TRBD2. The CDR3 covers 18 residues. The ends lost 2 bases at V and 2 bases at J; junction bases unmatched: 7. Germline values: CDR1 SEHNR, CDR2 FQNEAQ (reference sequence). The CDR3 loop reads CASSLITSGRALTDTQYF. For the CDR3, the DNA is TGTGCCAGCAGCTTAATCACTAGCGGGAGGGCACTCACAGATACGCAGTATTTT.

This chain links TRBV9 with TRBJ1-4, with a weak D call TRBD1 (5 bases). V lost 4 bases to trimming and J lost 3 bases, with 16 bases between them. Germline V CDR1 and CDR2: SGDLS, YYNGEE. CDR3 size: 16 residues. CDR3 region: CASSLKPGGSNEKLFF. In DNA form, the CDR3 reads TGTGCCAGCAGCCTCAAACCCGGGGGATCTAATGAAAAACTGTTTTTT.

V and J are TRBV27 and TRBJ2-1; D possibly corresponds to TRBD2 (6 bases). Germline CDR1 reads MNHEY; CDR2 reads SMNVEV (reference sequence). The CDR3 is 15 residues long. The germline V and J ends were trimmed by 4 bases and 3 bases, with 13 bases remaining between them. Here the CDR3 reads CASSWSRDFYNEQFF. In DNA form, the CDR3 reads TGTGCCAGCAGTTGGTCCCGGGACTTCTACAATGAGCAGTTCTTC.